The text below deals with one TCR beta chain. These data come from a study of blood T cell repertoires in COVID-19. Overall study: PBMCs, B-cell-depleted T cells, or T cells provided the cDNA or gDNA that made up the material.

The study recruited people aged about 18 to 90 years across about two dozen US areas. Clinical history as reported by participants underpinned cohort assignment. The table came from immunoSEQ multiplex PCR; TCRdb's copy has only in-frame clones and leaves some out. The table records under 300,000 clones, about 80% of them present only once. The TCR was taken from a man aged 40-50 years who had recovered from COVID-19. The sequenced sample was PBMCs or T cells enriched from blood (not recorded which).

The CDR3 coding sequence is TGCGCCAGCAGCTTAGTACAGGGACCCTACGAGCAGTACTTC. This gives the protein CASSLVQGPYEQYF. This chain joins TRBV5-1 and TRBJ2-7, with D possibly TRBD1 on 6 matching bases. V was shortened by 2 bases and J by 2 bases, with 11 bases between the two germline ends. This CDR3 comprises 14 residues. CDR1 and CDR2 (germline): SGHRS, YFSETQ.